These T cell receptor beta chains were read from a single sample in a study of cytomegalovirus exposure and HLA in healthy donors. Measured with immunoSEQ multiplex PCR; TCRdb has only the in-frame clones, and not every one. The sample contains roughly 130,000 clones, around 80% of which appear only once. The source material was PBMCs. Every receptor here comes from a man aged 30-40 years in good health and CMV-seronegative. The CDR3 runs from the conserved cysteine through the conserved F or W. Fields, in order: D gene, V gene, clone size, J gene, CDR3 DNA, CDR3 protein. The D gene is left open where the match is weak. Clone size, where shown, is once, few, many, or a class for clones that have expanded.

d_call: TRBD2
v_call: TRBV30
clone_size: once
j_call: TRBJ2-3
cdr3_nt: TGTGCCTGGAGACTAGCGGGCACAGATACGCAGTATTTT
cdr3_aa: CAWRLAGTDTQYF

d_call: TRBD1
v_call: TRBV28
clone_size: NA
j_call: TRBJ2-1
cdr3_nt: TGTGCCAGCACCGACTCGGGGACAGGGTCGAATGAGCAGTTCTTC
cdr3_aa: CASTDSGTGSNEQFF

d_call: TRBD1
v_call: TRBV4-3
clone_size: NA
j_call: TRBJ1-4
cdr3_nt: TGCGCCAGCAGCCAAGACGCAGGGGGCGGTGAAAAACTGTTTTTT
cdr3_aa: CASSQDAGGGEKLFF

d_call: TRBD2
v_call: TRBV5-6
clone_size: NA
j_call: TRBJ2-7
cdr3_nt: TGTGCCAGCAGCTTGGGAGGCGGCGGGAGGGGGGCCTACGAGCAGTACTTC
cdr3_aa: CASSLGGGGRGAYEQYF

d_call: NA
v_call: TRBV11-2
clone_size: NA
j_call: TRBJ2-7
cdr3_nt: TGTGCCAGCAGCTTAGCCCCAGGGTTGGATGAGCAGTACTTC
cdr3_aa: CASSLAPGLDEQYF

d_call: NA
v_call: TRBV10-2
clone_size: NA
j_call: TRBJ1-5
cdr3_nt: TGCGCCAGCAGGGGCAATAGCAATCAGCCCCAGCATTTT
cdr3_aa: CASRGNSNQPQHF

d_call: NA
v_call: TRBV15
clone_size: once
j_call: TRBJ2-3
cdr3_nt: TGTGCCACCAGCTCGGCGGGGAGGAACACAGATACGCAGTATTTT
cdr3_aa: CATSSAGRNTDTQYF

d_call: TRBD1
v_call: TRBV9
clone_size: NA
j_call: TRBJ2-7
cdr3_nt: TGTGCCAGCAGCTCCCTGGGACAGGGGGAATCCGAGCAGTACTTC
cdr3_aa: CASSSLGQGESEQYF

d_call: TRBD1
v_call: TRBV7-6
clone_size: NA
j_call: TRBJ2-7
cdr3_nt: TGTGCCAGCAGCTTAAGGCAGGGGGCTGCGTACGAGCAGTACTTC
cdr3_aa: CASSLRQGAAYEQYF

d_call: TRBD1
v_call: TRBV6-1
clone_size: NA
j_call: TRBJ1-2
cdr3_nt: TGTGCCAGCAGTGACGCGGCAGGGGGCGCCTATGGCTACACCTTC
cdr3_aa: CASSDAAGGAYGYTF

d_call: TRBD2
v_call: TRBV5-6
clone_size: once
j_call: TRBJ2-2
cdr3_nt: TGTGCCAGCAGCTTGTTGTCTTTGCTAGCGGGGGCTACCGGGGAGCTGTTTTTT
cdr3_aa: CASSLLSLLAGATGELFF

d_call: TRBD1
v_call: TRBV5-8
clone_size: NA
j_call: TRBJ1-5
cdr3_nt: TGTGCCAGCAGCCCCCGGACAGGGAATCAGCCCCAGCATTTT
cdr3_aa: CASSPRTGNQPQHF

d_call: NA
v_call: TRBV4-3
clone_size: NA
j_call: TRBJ1-1
cdr3_nt: TGCGCCAGCAGCCAAATTAACGGGGGAGGCACTGAAGCTTTCTTT
cdr3_aa: CASSQINGGGTEAFF

d_call: NA
v_call: TRBV7-9
clone_size: NA
j_call: TRBJ2-7
cdr3_nt: TGTGCCAGCAGCATCCTGGGAGGGGGGGGAGAGCAGTACTTC
cdr3_aa: CASSILGGGGEQYF

d_call: NA
v_call: TRBV5-1
clone_size: NA
j_call: TRBJ1-1
cdr3_nt: TGCGCCAGCAGCTTCACAGGGATGCACACTGAAGCTTTCTTT
cdr3_aa: CASSFTGMHTEAFF

d_call: NA
v_call: TRBV2
clone_size: NA
j_call: TRBJ1-1
cdr3_nt: TGTGCCAGCACACTTACAGGGTTGACTGAAGCTTTCTTT
cdr3_aa: CASTLTGLTEAFF

d_call: NA
v_call: TRBV13
clone_size: once
j_call: TRBJ2-3
cdr3_nt: TGTGCCAGCAGCCGTATCGGATTTTACAGGGAAACAGATACGCAGTATTTT
cdr3_aa: CASSRIGFYRETDTQYF

d_call: TRBD2
v_call: TRBV2
clone_size: once
j_call: TRBJ2-1
cdr3_nt: TGTGCCAGCAGTGGGACTAGCGGGGGCAGCTCCTACAATGAGCAGTTCTTC
cdr3_aa: CASSGTSGGSSYNEQFF

d_call: TRBD2
v_call: TRBV7-2
clone_size: NA
j_call: TRBJ2-3
cdr3_nt: TGTGCCAGCAGCTATGTTAGCGGGAGGCTGACAGATACGCAGTATTTT
cdr3_aa: CASSYVSGRLTDTQYF

d_call: TRBD2
v_call: TRBV5-4
clone_size: NA
j_call: TRBJ2-5
cdr3_nt: TGTGCCAGCAGCTTGGGCGGGAGCGATGAGACCCAGTACTTC
cdr3_aa: CASSLGGSDETQYF

d_call: TRBD1
v_call: TRBV19
clone_size: NA
j_call: TRBJ2-7
cdr3_nt: TGTGCCAGTGAGGGGGCCGCCTCCTACGAGCAGTACTTC
cdr3_aa: CASEGAASYEQYF

d_call: TRBD1
v_call: TRBV4-1
clone_size: NA
j_call: TRBJ2-3
cdr3_nt: TGCGCCAGCAGCCAAGTAAGGCGGACAGGGAGCACAGATACGCAGTATTTT
cdr3_aa: CASSQVRRTGSTDTQYF

d_call: NA
v_call: TRBV5-1
clone_size: NA
j_call: TRBJ2-1
cdr3_nt: TGCGCCAGCAGCCCGAGCGGATCTACAAAGAGGTTCTTC
cdr3_aa: CASSPSGSTKRFF

d_call: NA
v_call: TRBV10-3
clone_size: NA
j_call: TRBJ2-7
cdr3_nt: TGTGCCATCAGTGAGGCGGGGTTCGAGCAGTACTTC
cdr3_aa: CAISEAGFEQYF